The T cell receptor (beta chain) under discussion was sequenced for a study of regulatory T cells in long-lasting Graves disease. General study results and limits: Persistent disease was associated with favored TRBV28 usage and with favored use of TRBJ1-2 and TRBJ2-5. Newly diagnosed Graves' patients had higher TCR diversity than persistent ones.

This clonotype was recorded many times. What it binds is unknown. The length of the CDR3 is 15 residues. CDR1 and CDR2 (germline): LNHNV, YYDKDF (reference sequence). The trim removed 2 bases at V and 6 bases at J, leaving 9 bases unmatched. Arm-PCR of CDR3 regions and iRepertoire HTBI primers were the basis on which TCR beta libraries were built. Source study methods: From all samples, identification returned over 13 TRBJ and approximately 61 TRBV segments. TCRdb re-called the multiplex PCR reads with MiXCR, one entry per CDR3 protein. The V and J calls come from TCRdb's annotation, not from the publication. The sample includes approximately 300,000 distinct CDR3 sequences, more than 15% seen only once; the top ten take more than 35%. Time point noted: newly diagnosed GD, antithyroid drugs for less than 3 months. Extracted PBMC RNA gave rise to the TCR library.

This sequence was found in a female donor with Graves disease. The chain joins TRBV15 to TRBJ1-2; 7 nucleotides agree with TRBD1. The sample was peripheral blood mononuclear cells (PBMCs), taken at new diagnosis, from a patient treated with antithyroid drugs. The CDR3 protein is CATSRSPGQYDGYTF. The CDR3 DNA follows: TGTGCCACCAGCAGAAGCCCGGGACAGTACGATGGCTACACCTTC.